The 21 T cell receptor beta chains reported below all come from one sample, sequenced in a study of T-cell reconstitution after alpha-beta-depleted transplantation in children. Library preparation (for TCRbeta) was performed with unique molecular identifiers. TCRdb processed the PCR reads anew with MiXCR; each CDR3 protein has one entry. The sample lists hundreds of thousands of distinct CDR3 sequences; less than 9% were seen once. Material: PBMCs, mostly from graft donor cells, obtained 180 days after TCRalphabeta/CD19-depleted stem cell transplant. These receptor sequences come from a male patient younger than 18 who had a stem cell transplant for acute lymphoblastic leukemia, so the T cells may come from the graft donor.

This clonotype was seen only once. This could be a read error, since a much larger clone is one nucleotide away. V is TRBV20-1 and J is TRBJ1-5, with D possibly matching TRBD1 (6 bases). Per germline, CDR1 DFQATT and CDR2 SNEGSKA (reference sequence). This CDR3 has 14 amino acids. In nucleotides, the CDR3 is TGCAGTGCTAGAGATCAACAGGGAAATCAGACCCAGCATTTT. Protein sequence: CSARDQQGNQTQHF.

This clonotype has ten or more counts. The CDR3 nucleotides read TGTGCCAGCAGGATTCCGGGACTATCCGGCACCGGGGAGCTGTTTTTT. It codes for CASRIPGLSGTGELFF. The chain recombines TRBV6-1 with TRBJ2-2; TRBD2 aligns across 7 bases. Looked up from germline, CDR1 is MNHNS and CDR2 is SASEGT. V shed 6 bases and J 4 bases; nucleotides not matched to a gene: 11. The CDR3 is 16 amino acids.

In its sample, this clonotype was seen many times. The chain has TRBV12-3 or TRBV12-4 and TRBJ2-5; 7 bases match TRBD1. The CDR3 is 14 residues long. V lost 6 bases, J lost 1 base, and 5 bases stayed unmatched. CDR3 DNA sequence: TGTGCCAGCAGCCCACAGGGGTCCCAAGAGACCCAGTACTTC. Its translation is CASSPQGSQETQYF.

This clonotype was seen many times. The genes are TRBV25-1 and TRBJ2-7; D is perhaps TRBD2 (6 bases). Trimming took 6 bases from V and 0 from J, leaving 9 bases between them. This CDR3 contains 13 residues. Germline V gene sequence: CDR1 MGHDK, CDR2 SYGVNS. This CDR3 is CASRAGLSYEQYF. Written as DNA, the CDR3 is TGTGCCAGCAGAGCGGGCCTCTCCTACGAGCAGTACTTC.

V gene TRBV29-1 combines with J gene TRBJ1-2; D not resolved. Trimming cost V 0 bases and J 1 base, with 0 bases left between them. In germline, CDR1 is SQVTM, CDR2 ANQGSEA. The CDR3 runs 11 residues. DNA of the CDR3: TGCAGCGTTGAAGATAACTATGGCTACACCTTC. This sequence encodes CSVEDNYGYTF.

V usage is TRBV6-2 or TRBV6-3 and J usage is TRBJ1-5, with no clear D. Trimming removed 6 bases at V and 4 bases at J, with 13 bases between. This CDR3 region has 14 residues. Germline V lookup: CDR1 MNHEY, CDR2 SVGEGT. The CDR3 loop reads CASSPIVLNQPQHF. CDR3 in DNA: TGTGCCAGCAGCCCAATCGTCCTGAATCAGCCCCAGCATTTT.

This clonotype was seen many times. The V gene is TRBV2, the J gene TRBJ2-5; 7 bases are shared with TRBD2. CDR1 is SNHLY, CDR2 FYNNEI, per germline. J was trimmed by 1 base and V by 5 bases; bases with no gene match: 4. CDR3 length equals 14 residues. The CDR3 sequence is CASSTSGIQETQYF. DNA of the CDR3: TGTGCCAGCAGTACGAGCGGGATCCAAGAGACCCAGTACTTC. Combining the CDR3 with reference TRBV2 and TRBJ2-5 gives the whole variable domain EPEVTQTPSHQVTQMGQEVILRCVPISNHLYFYWYRQILGQKVEFLVSFYNNEISEKSEIFDDQFSVERPDGSNFTLKIRSTKLEDSAMYFCASSTSGIQETQYFGPGTRLLVL.

The table lists this clonotype with many counts. The rearrangement joins TRBV10-2 to TRBJ1-1; D might be TRBD1 (5 bases). The V and J ends lost 5 bases and 4 bases respectively, with 29 bases between them. Germline V CDR1 and CDR2: WSHSY, SAAADI. The CDR3 has 19 residues. The chain's CDR3 is CASSISRGDRRGEGTEAFF. CDR3 DNA sequence: TGCGCCAGCAGTATCTCCCGGGGCGATAGGCGCGGGGAGGGCACTGAAGCTTTCTTT.

This clonotype was detected ten times or more. The chain recombines TRBV3-1 with TRBJ2-5; D is perhaps TRBD1 (5 bases). The CDR3 loop spans 15 amino acids. Deletions cut 8 bases from V and 3 bases from J, with 19 bases between. Germline V lookup: CDR1 LGHDT, CDR2 YNNKEL (reference sequence). The CDR3 sequence: CASALPTATKETQYF. The CDR3 DNA reads TGTGCCAGCGCTCTCCCGACAGCAACCAAAGAGACCCAGTACTTC.

The table lists this clonotype with many counts. The V call is TRBV15, the J call TRBJ2-7; D is ambiguous. This CDR3 has 13 amino acids. CDR1 and CDR2 from the germline V gene are LNHNV and YYDKDF (reference sequence). V lost 0 bases and J lost 4, with 7 bases in between. For the CDR3, the DNA is TGTGCCACCAGCAGAGACCCCAGTTACGAGCAGTACTTC. It codes for CATSRDPSYEQYF.

This clonotype was recorded many times. This chain connects TRBV12-3 or TRBV12-4 to TRBJ2-2, with no clear D. CDR3 length: 18 residues. V was cut by 5 bases and J by 0 bases, with 19 bases left in between. The CDR3 protein is CASSPPRSPSTNTGELFF. In nucleotides, the CDR3 is TGTGCCAGCAGTCCCCCCAGGTCCCCCTCGACGAACACCGGGGAGCTGTTTTTT.

Comment on this clonotype: A much larger clone sits a single nucleotide away, making a read error possible. V gene TRBV7-6 combines with J gene TRBJ1-1, with 11 bases identical to TRBD1. CDR1 SGHVS and CDR2 FNYEAQ come from the germline V gene. This CDR3 region has 13 residues. CDR3 amino acids: CAGSLGQGAEAFF. CDR3 sequence (DNA): TGTGCCGGCAGCCTGGGACAGGGGGCTGAAGCTTTCTTT.

Details on this clonotype: With a much larger clone just one base away, this may be a read error. CDR3 DNA sequence: TGTGCCAGCAGCTTGGCGGGGAGAGATCAGTACTTC. Its protein is CASSLAGRDQYF. This chain joins TRBV11-1 and TRBJ2-7; a weak D match, TRBD2 (6 bases). Trimming removed 3 bases at V and 10 bases at J, with 13 bases between. The germline gives CDR1 SGHAT, CDR2 FQDESV (reference sequence). The CDR3 spans 12 residues.

This clonotype was detected ten times or more. This chain uses TRBV10-3 with TRBJ2-7; 7 bases line up with TRBD1. With V trimmed by 7 bases and J by 7 bases, 7 bases remained unmatched. This CDR3 contains 12 residues. The germline V gene has CDR1 ENHRY and CDR2 SYGVKD. As DNA, the CDR3 is TGTGCCATCAAAGACAGGGTGGGGGAGCAGTACTTC. Residues: CAIKDRVGEQYF.

This clonotype was counted at least ten times. The chain recombines TRBV7-9 with TRBJ2-2; unclear D gene. Trimming shortened V by 2 bases and J by 10 bases, and 8 bases separated the two germline ends. The CDR3 is 12 residues long. Looked up from germline, CDR1 is SEHNR and CDR2 is FQNEAQ (reference sequence). CDR3 sequence reads: CASSLYEEELFF. The CDR3 DNA reads TGTGCCAGCAGCTTATACGAGGAGGAGCTGTTTTTT.

This clonotype was counted ten times or more. V and J are TRBV12-3 or TRBV12-4 and TRBJ1-1, with D hard to call. This CDR3 region has 13 residues. Trimming removed 3 bases at V and 7 bases at J, with 12 bases between. CDR3 region: CASSLVVSYEAFF. The CDR3 bases are TGTGCCAGCAGTTTGGTTGTATCGTATGAAGCTTTCTTT.

This clonotype has a count of ten or more. This chain links TRBV4-1 with TRBJ2-3, with 9 bases lining up with TRBD2. The CDR3 runs to 16 residues. The germline CDR1 and CDR2 sequences are MGHRA and YSYEKL. Germline trimming cut 3 bases from V and 0 bases from J; bases unmatched to any gene: 4. CDR3 loop: CASSQPTSGSTDTQYF. Here the CDR3 DNA reads TGCGCCAGCAGCCAGCCCACTAGCGGGAGCACAGATACGCAGTATTTT.

This clonotype was seen many times. The chain joins TRBV25-1 to TRBJ2-5; 10 bases match TRBD1. V gave up 3 bases and J gave up 2 bases; unmatched junction bases: 3. The CDR3 loop spans 15 amino acids. CDR1 is MGHDK, CDR2 SYGVNS, per germline. The DNA of the CDR3 is TGTGCCAGCAGTGAGGGACAGGGGATACAAGAGACCCAGTACTTC. As protein: CASSEGQGIQETQYF.

The chain is built from TRBV7-6 and TRBJ2-1; 7 bases match TRBD1. Per the germline V gene, CDR1 is SGHVS and CDR2 is FNYEAQ. This CDR3 spans 13 amino acids. The V and J ends lost 7 bases and 6 bases, in that order; junction bases with no gene match: 6. The chain's CDR3 is CASKGAVGNEQFF. The CDR3 DNA reads TGTGCCAGCAAGGGGGCGGTTGGCAATGAGCAGTTCTTC.

Many counts were recorded for this clonotype. The rearrangement links TRBV5-1 to TRBJ2-2; D perhaps matches TRBD1 (6 bases). Germline V lookup: CDR1 SGHRS, CDR2 YFSETQ. V lost 4 bases and J 6 bases, leaving 13 bases between the germline ends. This CDR3 contains 14 residues. In DNA, the CDR3 is TGCGCCAGCAGCCTACACACAGGGCCCGGGGAGCTGTTTTTT. Its protein product is CASSLHTGPGELFF. The variable domain in full, with the rest retrieved from reference TRBV5-1 and TRBJ2-2, is KAGVTQTPRYLIKTRGQQVTLSCSPISGHRSVSWYQQTPGQGLQFLFEYFSETQRNKGNFPGRFSGRQFSNSRSEMNVSTLELGDSALYLCASSLHTGPGELFFGEGSRLTVL.

At least ten counts were recorded for this clonotype. This sequence joins TRBV7-2 and TRBJ2-2; maybe TRBD1 (5 bases). The CDR3 has 11 amino acids. Trimming stripped 3 bases from V and 12 bases from J, with 8 bases between. CDR1 is SGHTA, CDR2 FQGNSA, per germline. DNA for the CDR3: TGTGCCAGCAGCTTGGCAGGGCAGCTGTTTTTT. Protein sequence: CASSLAGQLFF. Full variable domain (missing parts from reference TRBV7-2 and TRBJ2-2): GAGVSQSPSNKVTEKGKDVELRCDPISGHTALYWYRQSLGQGLEFLIYFQGNSAPDKSGLPSDRFSAERTGGSVSTLTIQRTQQEDSAVYLCASSLAGQLFFGEGSRLTVL.